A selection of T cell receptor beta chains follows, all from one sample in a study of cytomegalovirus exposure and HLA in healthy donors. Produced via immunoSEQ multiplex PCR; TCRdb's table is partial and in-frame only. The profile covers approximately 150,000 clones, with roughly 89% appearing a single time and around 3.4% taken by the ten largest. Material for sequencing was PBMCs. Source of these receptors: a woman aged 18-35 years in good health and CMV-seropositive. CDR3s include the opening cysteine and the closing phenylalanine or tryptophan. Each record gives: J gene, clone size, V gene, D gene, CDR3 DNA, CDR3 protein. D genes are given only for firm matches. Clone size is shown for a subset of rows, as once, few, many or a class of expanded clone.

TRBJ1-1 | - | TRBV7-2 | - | TGTGCCAGCAGCTTATATTTGACGAGCTCCGGGGCTTTCTTT | CASSLYLTSSGAFF
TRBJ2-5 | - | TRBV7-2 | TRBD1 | TGTGCCAGCAGCTACCGGGACAGGGCTTCGGAGACCCAGTACTTC | CASSYRDRASETQYF
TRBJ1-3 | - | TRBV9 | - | TGTGCCAGCAGCGTAGACCCGGGACTCTCTGGAAACACCATATATTTT | CASSVDPGLSGNTIYF
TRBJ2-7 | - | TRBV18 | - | TGTGCCAGCTCACCACAGACAGGTTACGAGCAGTACTTC | CASSPQTGYEQYF
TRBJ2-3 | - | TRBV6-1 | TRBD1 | TGTGCCAGCAGTGGACAGGGTTCAGATACGCAGTATTTT | CASSGQGSDTQYF
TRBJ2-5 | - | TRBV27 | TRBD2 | TGTGCCAGCAGTTTAAGGGGTCTTTCTAGCGGGAAAGGAGAGACCCAGTACTTC | CASSLRGLSSGKGETQYF
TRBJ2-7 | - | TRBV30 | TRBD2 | TGTGCCTGGAGTGGATGGACTAGCGAAGCCTACGAGCAGTACTTC | CAWSGWTSEAYEQYF
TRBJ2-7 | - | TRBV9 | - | TGTGCCAGCAGCGCCTCGAGCGGTGGGGACGAGCAGTACTTC | CASSASSGGDEQYF
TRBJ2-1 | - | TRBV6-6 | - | TGTGCCAGCAGCCTACTAGATCCCTCCTACAATGAGCAGTTCTTC | CASSLLDPSYNEQFF
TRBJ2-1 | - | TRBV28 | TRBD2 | TGTGCCAGCAGTATAGGACTAGCGGGAGTCCTTGAGCAGTTCTTC | CASSIGLAGVLEQFF
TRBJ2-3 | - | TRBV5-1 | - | TGCGCCAGCAGCCCCCCAGGCCCGGGGGTGGCAGATACGCAGTATTTT | CASSPPGPGVADTQYF
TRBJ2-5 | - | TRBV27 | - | TGTGCCAGCAGCCCTAACAGCCAAGAGACCCAGTACTTC | CASSPNSQETQYF
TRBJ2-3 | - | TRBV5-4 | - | TGTGCCAGCAGCAAGGGACAAAGGGCTAGCACAGATACGCAGTATTTT | CASSKGQRASTDTQYF
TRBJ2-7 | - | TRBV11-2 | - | TGTGCCAGCAGCTTTGGACAGCACCCGGCCTACGAGCAGTACTTC | CASSFGQHPAYEQYF
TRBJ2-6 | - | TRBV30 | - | TGTGCCTGGGAGTCCTCTGGGGCCAACGTCCTGACTTTC | CAWESSGANVLTF
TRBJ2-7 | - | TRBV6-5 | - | TGTGCCAGCAGTATATCTCAGGGTAGCTACGAGCAGTACTTC | CASSISQGSYEQYF
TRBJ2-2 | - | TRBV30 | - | TGTGCCTGGAGTCCCAGGGGGGTCGGGGAGCTGTTTTTT | CAWSPRGVGELFF
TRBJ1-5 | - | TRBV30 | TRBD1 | TGTGCCTGGAGTACGACAGGGAACAATCAGCCCCAGCATTTT | CAWSTTGNNQPQHF
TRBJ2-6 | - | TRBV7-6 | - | TGTGCCAGCAGCTTAGGGGGCGGGACTGGGGCCAACGTCCTGACTTTC | CASSLGGGTGANVLTF
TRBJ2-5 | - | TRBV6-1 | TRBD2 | TGTGCCAGCAGTGAAAGCGGGAGAAAAGAGACCCAGTACTTC | CASSESGRKETQYF
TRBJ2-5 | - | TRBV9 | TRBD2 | TGTGCCAGCAGCATTAGCGGGAGGCCTCAAGAGACCCAGTACTTC | CASSISGRPQETQYF
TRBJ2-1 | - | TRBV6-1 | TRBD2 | TGTGCCAGCAGTGAAGTCTCGGGAGGTGAGCAGTTCTTC | CASSEVSGGEQFF
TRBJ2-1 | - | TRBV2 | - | TGTGCCAGCAGTGAATTTCAGCAGGGCTACAATGAGCAGTTCTTC | CASSEFQQGYNEQFF
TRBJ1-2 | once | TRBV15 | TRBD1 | TGTGCCACCAGCAGAGGCGGACAGGGCTATGGCTACACCTTC | CATSRGGQGYGYTF
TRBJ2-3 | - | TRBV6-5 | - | TGTGCCAGCAGTTATGCGGGCTACAGGGAAGATACGCAGTATTTT | CASSYAGYREDTQYF
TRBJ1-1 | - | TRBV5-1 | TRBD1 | TGCGCCAGCAGCTTGGGGCGGACAGGGCGAGGTCGGGCTTTCTTT | CASSLGRTGRGRAFF
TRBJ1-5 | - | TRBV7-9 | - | TGTGCCAGCAGCGAACAGGGAAACCATCAGCCCCAGCATTTT | CASSEQGNHQPQHF
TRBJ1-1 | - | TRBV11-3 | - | TGTGCCAGCAGCTTAGATTCAGGGGTGGGCACTGAAGCTTTCTTT | CASSLDSGVGTEAFF